What follows are 12 T cell receptor beta chains derived from one specimen sequenced in a study of cytomegalovirus exposure and HLA in healthy donors. This PCR relied on a set of 60 Vbeta primers and 13 Jbeta primers. Repertoires were generated with immunoSEQ multiplex PCR, while TCRdb's copy carries only in-frame clones and drops some. This table has roughly 170,000 clones, 84% appearing once. The sample was PBMCs. Source of these receptors: a girl aged 2-10 years in good health and CMV-seropositive.

This clone is a singleton in its sample. The J gene is TRBJ2-1, the V gene TRBV29-1, with 11 bases fitting TRBD2. After removal of 1 base from V and 4 bases from J, the junction contained 6 bases not matched to a gene. The V gene's germline CDR1 is SQVTM and CDR2 ANQGSEA. The CDR3 runs 16 residues. CDR3 in amino acids: CSVEVAGGPSYNEQFF. As DNA, the CDR3 is TGCAGCGTTGAAGTAGCGGGAGGGCCGTCTTACAATGAGCAGTTCTTC.

This chain links TRBV6-4 with TRBJ2-2; tentative D call: TRBD2 (5 bases). Germline CDR1 and CDR2: MRHNA and SNTAGT. The CDR3 is 14 residues long. Trimming removed 3 bases at V and 3 bases at J, with 8 bases between. As DNA, the CDR3 is TGTGCCAGCAGTGAAGAGGGTGACACCGGGGAGCTGTTTTTT. Translated: CASSEEGDTGELFF.

V and J are TRBV25-1 and TRBJ2-7, with D maybe TRBD1 (6 bases). Germline CDR1 MGHDK, CDR2 SYGVNS. This CDR3 is 17 amino acids long. The V end was cut by 4 bases, the J end by 2 bases, with 21 bases between. CDR3 DNA sequence: TGTGCCAGCAGTGGGCTAAACCCGGGACATGGGACCTACGAGCAGTACTTC. Translating it yields CASSGLNPGHGTYEQYF.

The genes are TRBV5-4 and TRBJ1-3; 9 bases match TRBD1. The CDR3 consists of 15 residues. In germline, CDR1 is SGHNT, CDR2 YYREEE (reference sequence). V shed 3 bases and J 7 bases; nucleotides not matched to a gene: 8. This chain's CDR3 is CASSSPGQGGNTIYF. For the CDR3, the DNA is TGTGCCAGCAGCTCTCCGGGACAGGGTGGCAACACCATATATTTT.

CDR3 nucleotides: TGTGCCAGCAGGAACCTAGTGGGCACAGATACGCAGTATTTT. Its protein is CASRNLVGTDTQYF. The gene calls are TRBV28 and TRBJ2-3; D unclear. V was trimmed by 6 bases and J by 1 base, leaving 11 bases between them. Germline V gene data show CDR1 as MDHEN and CDR2 as SYDVKM. The CDR3 totals 14 residues.

DNA for the CDR3: TGCGCCAGCAGCCGGGCGGGGACAGGGGGCTCTAACTATGGCTACACCTTC. Its translation is CASSRAGTGGSNYGYTF. This rearrangement joins TRBV4-1 to TRBJ1-2; 12 nucleotides line up with TRBD1. Unmatched junction bases numbered 6, after V lost 4 bases and J lost 0 bases. The CDR3 runs 17 residues. CDR1 is MGHRA and CDR2 is YSYEKL in the germline V gene.

V gene TRBV5-6 combines with J gene TRBJ2-5, with 7 nucleotides matching TRBD1. Germline-derived CDR1 and CDR2 are SGHDT and YYEEEE. The V segment lost 4 bases and the J segment 13 bases; nucleotides outside the gene matches: 13. The CDR3 has 13 amino acids. This CDR3 is CASSTTVTGVPYF. CDR3 in DNA: TGTGCCAGCAGCACTACCGTAACAGGGGTGCCGTACTTC.

This clone was counted once. The chain links TRBV28 to TRBJ2-2; 9 bases map to TRBD1. CDR1 and CDR2 (germline): MDHEN, SYDVKM. The CDR3 runs 17 residues. The ends lost 4 bases at V and 6 bases at J; junction bases unmatched: 12. CDR3 protein: CASSSRDRVFDAGELFF. The CDR3 DNA sequence: TGTGCCAGCAGTTCTCGGGACAGGGTTTTTGATGCCGGGGAGCTGTTTTTT.

This clone was counted only a few times. The V call is TRBV2, the J call TRBJ1-2; D is uncertain. Germline V gene sequence: CDR1 SNHLY, CDR2 FYNNEI. This CDR3 region has 14 residues. Trimming stripped 3 bases from V and 8 bases from J, with 16 bases between. CDR3 bases: TGTGCCAGCAGTGATGTCCCAGGTTCCGGCGGCTACACCTTC. Translating it yields CASSDVPGSGGYTF.

J is TRBJ2-4 and V is TRBV30; 8 bases agree with TRBD2. Unmatched junction bases numbered 9, after V lost 2 bases and J lost 9 bases. Germline CDR1 and CDR2: GTSNPN and SVGIG (reference sequence). The CDR3 spans 14 residues. DNA for the CDR3: TGTGCCTGGAGTCCGGGCGCGGGAGGTGGCATTCAGTACTTC. Translation gives CAWSPGAGGGIQYF.

The rearrangement uses TRBV5-4 and TRBJ2-4, with 7 bases fitting TRBD1. The V gene's germline CDR1 is SGHNT and CDR2 YYREEE (reference sequence). CDR3 length: 15 amino acids. V lost 5 bases and J lost 1; bases outside the gene matches: 6. The CDR3 DNA is TGTGCCAGCAGTTCTACAGGGGTTGCCAAAAACATTCAGTACTTC. This gives the protein CASSSTGVAKNIQYF.

The CDR3 bases are TGTGCCAGCAGCTTGGGGACGGACAGTGAAGCTTTCTTT. Its translation is CASSLGTDSEAFF. This chain connects TRBV5-4 to TRBJ1-1; maybe TRBD1 (6 bases). Germline V CDR1 and CDR2: SGHNT, YYREEE (reference sequence). The length of the CDR3 is 13 residues. Trimming took 0 bases from V and 7 from J, leaving 10 bases between them.